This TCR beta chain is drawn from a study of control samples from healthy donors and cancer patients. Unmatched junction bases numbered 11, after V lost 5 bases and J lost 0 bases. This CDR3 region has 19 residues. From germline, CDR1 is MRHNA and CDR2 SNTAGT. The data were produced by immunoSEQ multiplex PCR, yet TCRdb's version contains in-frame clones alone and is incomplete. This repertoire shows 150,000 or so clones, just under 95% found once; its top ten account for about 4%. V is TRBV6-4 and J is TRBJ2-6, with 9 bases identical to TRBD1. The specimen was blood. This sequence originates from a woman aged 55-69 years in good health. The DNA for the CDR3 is TGTGCCAGCAGTCTACTTGGACAGGGGATAAACTCTGGGGCCAACGTCCTGACTTTC. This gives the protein CASSLLGQGINSGANVLTF.